The 21 T cell receptor beta chains below all came from one sample that was sequenced in a study of OX40 agonist ivuxolimab in advanced cancers. The table came from immunoSEQ multiplex PCR; TCRdb's copy has only in-frame clones and leaves some out. The sample carries around 86,000 clones, roughly 91% recorded once. The input for sequencing was CD4+ or CD8+ T cells sorted from blood, taken in a trial of the OX40 agonist ivuxolimab. These receptor sequences come from an adult with an advanced solid tumor such as melanoma, head and neck, liver or kidney cancer.

The rearrangement links TRBV5-8 to TRBJ2-1, with TRBD1 matching 9 bases. V shed 1 base and J 6 bases; nucleotides not matched to a gene: 5. The CDR3 length is 15 residues. From germline, CDR1 is SGHTS and CDR2 YDEGEE. The CDR3 sequence is CASSLRQGVINEQFF. DNA of the CDR3: TGTGCCAGCAGCTTGAGACAGGGGGTTATCAATGAGCAGTTCTTC.

This chain joins TRBV7-9 and TRBJ1-1; no reliable D call. The CDR3 covers 13 residues. Germline CDR1 reads SEHNR; CDR2 reads FQNEAQ (reference sequence). Trimming shortened V by 5 bases and J by 6 bases, and 13 bases separated the two germline ends. In DNA, the CDR3 is TGTGCCAGCAGCGTGCCCGGGATATCTGAAGCTTTCTTT. Its protein product is CASSVPGISEAFF.

CDR3 sequence: CATSGRQTETQYF. The CDR3 nucleotides are TGTGCCACCAGCGGACGACAGACGGAGACCCAGTACTTC. The chain uses TRBV15 and TRBJ2-5; TRBD1 might be the D (5 bases). V lost 5 bases to trimming and J lost 5 bases, with 12 bases between them. The germline V gene encodes CDR1 LNHNV and CDR2 YYDKDF (reference sequence). The CDR3 extends over 13 amino acids.

The V call is TRBV4-2, the J call TRBJ2-7, with D unresolved. The CDR3 extends over 11 amino acids. Germline CDR1 reads LGHNA; CDR2 reads YNFKEQ. The V and J ends lost 1 base and 5 bases respectively, with 3 bases between them. CDR3 in DNA: TGTGCCAGCAGCCAAGGAAACGAGCAGTACTTC. This gives the protein CASSQGNEQYF.

Details on this clone: Compared with germline, one end of the junction differs, possibly owing to a read error. The gene calls are TRBV27 and TRBJ2-2, with D maybe TRBD2 (6 bases). The germline CDR1 and CDR2 sequences are MNHEY and SMNVEV (reference sequence). The length of the CDR3 is 13 residues. The CDR3 protein is CASSMGLFGALFF. Written as DNA, the CDR3 is TGTGCCAGCTCGATGGGACTCTTCGGGGCGCTGTTTTTT.

The V call is TRBV5-4, the J call TRBJ1-1; the D is unclear. V gave up 4 bases and J gave up 1 base, with 11 bases separating them. Germline V CDR1 and CDR2: SGHNT, YYREEE (reference sequence). This CDR3 has 14 amino acids. The CDR3 reads CASSPRTGNTEAFF. DNA for the CDR3: TGTGCCAGCAGCCCTCGGACGGGGAACACTGAAGCTTTCTTT. Full variable domain (outside the CDR3, taken from reference TRBV5-4 and TRBJ1-1): ETGVTQSPTHLIKTRGQQVTLRCSSQSGHNTVSWYQQALGQGPQFIFQYYREEENGRGNFPPRFSGLQFPNYSSELNVNALELDDSALYLCASSPRTGNTEAFFGQGTRLTVV.

The V gene is TRBV19, the J gene TRBJ2-2, with D possibly matching TRBD1 (5 bases). The CDR3 loop spans 16 amino acids. CDR1 and CDR2 from the germline V gene are LNHDA and SQIVND (reference sequence). Trimming took off 5 bases at V and 4 bases at J, with 17 bases between the two ends. The CDR3 here is CASSAQPGWGTGELFF. The CDR3, as DNA: TGTGCCAGTAGTGCCCAACCAGGGTGGGGCACCGGGGAGCTGTTTTTT.

The rearrangement joins TRBV7-3 to TRBJ1-2, with D possibly being TRBD1 (6 bases). Trimming removed 4 bases at V and 8 bases at J, with 14 bases between. The CDR3 covers 13 residues. Per germline, CDR1 SGHTA and CDR2 FQGTGA. This chain's CDR3 is CASSSTPGAGYTF. DNA for the CDR3: TGTGCCAGCAGCTCGACCCCGGGGGCCGGCTACACCTTC.

This chain connects TRBV9 to TRBJ2-1; 7 bases fit TRBD2. The J segment lost 7 bases and the V segment lost 0 bases, leaving 10 bases of the junction unmatched. CDR1 and CDR2 from the germline V gene are SGDLS and YYNGEE. This CDR3 has 16 amino acids. CDR3 nucleotides: TGTGCCAGCAGCGTAGCTCTGGGCGGGAGTGGGAATGAGCAGTTCTTC. As protein: CASSVALGGSGNEQFF.

The chain recombines TRBV27 with TRBJ2-7, with TRBD1 matching 7 bases. CDR1 MNHEY and CDR2 SMNVEV come from the germline V gene (reference sequence). Unmatched junction bases numbered 9, after V lost 8 bases and J lost 2 bases. This CDR3 comprises 14 residues. The DNA of the CDR3 is TGTGCCAGCGCCCTAAAGGGGGCGGCCTACGAGCAGTACTTC. Its translation is CASALKGAAYEQYF.

This chain uses TRBV5-4 with TRBJ2-1; D call uncertain. The CDR3 covers 15 residues. Germline lookup yields CDR1 SGHNT and CDR2 YYREEE (reference sequence). V shed 1 base and J shed 2 bases, with 10 bases lying between them. In nucleotides, the CDR3 is TGTGCCAGCAGCTTGAGGCAGGAGCCCTACAATGAGCAGTTCTTC. This encodes CASSLRQEPYNEQFF.

The rearrangement joins TRBV27 to TRBJ1-5, with D tentatively TRBD1 (6 bases). The CDR3 contains 18 residues. The germline V and J ends were trimmed by 4 bases and 2 bases, with 21 bases remaining between them. Germline V gene lookup returns CDR1 MNHEY and CDR2 SMNVEV (reference sequence). The CDR3 protein is CASSSMDPDRTGNQPQHF. CDR3 nucleotides: TGTGCCAGCAGTTCTATGGATCCAGACAGGACGGGCAATCAGCCCCAGCATTTT.

The chain joins TRBV6-5 to TRBJ2-5, with 8 bases matching TRBD1. The CDR3 consists of 15 residues. V gave up 0 bases and J gave up 1 base; unmatched junction bases: 1. Germline CDR1 is MNHEY and CDR2 is SVGAGI. The CDR3: CASSYSTGVQETQYF. CDR3 DNA sequence: TGTGCCAGCAGTTACTCGACAGGGGTCCAAGAGACCCAGTACTTC.

The chain links TRBV9 to TRBJ2-1; 7 bases map to TRBD2. The CDR3 extends over 17 amino acids. V lost 3 bases and J lost 0; bases outside the gene matches: 9. CDR1 and CDR2 from the germline V gene are SGDLS and YYNGEE. CDR3 protein: CASSDFSGLSSYNEQFF. As DNA, the CDR3 is TGTGCCAGCAGCGACTTTAGCGGGCTGAGCTCCTACAATGAGCAGTTCTTC.

This chain connects TRBV28 to TRBJ2-3; D is perhaps TRBD2 (7 bases). The V gene's germline CDR1 is MDHEN and CDR2 SYDVKM. V lost 3 bases and J 1 base, leaving 26 bases between the germline ends. The CDR3 totals 20 residues. CDR3 region: CASSLGWWGGDVTGTDTQYF. The CDR3 region has the DNA TGTGCCAGCAGTTTGGGCTGGTGGGGGGGCGACGTTACCGGCACAGATACGCAGTATTTT.

The chain recombines TRBV5-4 with TRBJ2-5; D may match TRBD1 or TRBD2 (5 bases each). V lost 3 bases and J lost 8, with 26 bases in between. This CDR3 is built from 17 residues. Looked up from germline, CDR1 is SGHNT and CDR2 is YYREEE (reference sequence). CDR3 amino acids: CASSWVDGGPPKRTQYF. CDR3 nucleotides: TGTGCCAGCAGCTGGGTGGATGGGGGTCCACCCAAGAGAACCCAGTACTTC.

The chain combines TRBV15 with TRBJ2-7; D is possibly TRBD2 (5 bases). V was pared by 8 bases and J by 1 base, with 12 bases between. Germline V gives CDR1 LNHNV, CDR2 YYDKDF (reference sequence). The CDR3 runs 13 residues. CDR3 nucleotide sequence: TGTGCCACCGAGGCGGGCAATTCCTACGAGCAGTACTTC. It yields the protein CATEAGNSYEQYF.

V is TRBV6-5 and J is TRBJ1-3; unclear D gene. The CDR3 contains 15 residues. Germline CDR1 reads MNHEY; CDR2 reads SVGAGI. V shed 0 bases and J shed 0 bases, with 6 bases lying between them. The CDR3 spells CASSYSSSSGNTIYF. The CDR3 bases are TGTGCCAGCAGTTACTCGAGTAGCTCTGGAAACACCATATATTTT.

The V and J genes are TRBV4-3 and TRBJ2-7, with D uncertain. The CDR3 covers 14 residues. The V end lost 4 bases, the J end lost 0 bases, and 10 bases lay between the germline ends. CDR1 and CDR2 from the germline V gene are LGHNA and YSLEER. CDR3 sequence (DNA): TGCGCCAGCAGCCCCGACACTCCCTCCTACGAGCAGTACTTC. Its translation: CASSPDTPSYEQYF.

The count of this clone is one. The chain's CDR3 is CASSLAGGIGELFF. The CDR3 DNA sequence: TGCGCCAGCAGCTTGGCAGGGGGCATCGGGGAGCTGTTTTTT. V and J are TRBV5-1 and TRBJ2-2; 8 bases fit TRBD1. The CDR3 consists of 14 residues. Trimming removed 0 bases from V and 7 bases from J; junction bases left unmatched: 2. Germline lookup yields CDR1 SGHRS and CDR2 YFSETQ.

This clone has only one observation. The genes are TRBV18 and TRBJ1-1, with D unclear. In germline, CDR1 is KGHSH, CDR2 LQKENI. The CDR3 totals 16 residues. V was shortened by 3 bases and J by 1 base, with 15 bases between the two germline ends. The CDR3 spells CASSPESLQSNTEAFF. CDR3 DNA: TGTGCCAGCTCACCGGAGAGCCTCCAATCGAACACTGAAGCTTTCTTT. The variable domain in full, completed from reference TRBV18 and TRBJ1-1, reads NAGVMQNPRHLVRRRGQEARLRCSPMKGHSHVYWYRQLPEEGLKFMVYLQKENIIDESGMPKERFSAEFPKEGPSILRIQQVVRGDSAAYFCASSPESLQSNTEAFFGQGTRLTVV.